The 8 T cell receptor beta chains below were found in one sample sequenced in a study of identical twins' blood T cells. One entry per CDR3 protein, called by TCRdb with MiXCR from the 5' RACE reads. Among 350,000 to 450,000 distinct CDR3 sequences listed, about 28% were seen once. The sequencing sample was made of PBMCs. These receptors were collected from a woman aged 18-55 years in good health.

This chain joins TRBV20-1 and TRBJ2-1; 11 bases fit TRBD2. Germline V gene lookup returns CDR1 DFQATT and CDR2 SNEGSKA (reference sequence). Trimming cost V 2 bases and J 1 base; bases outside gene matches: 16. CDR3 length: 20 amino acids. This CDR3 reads CSARRSVGSGRASSYNEQFF. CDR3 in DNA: TGCAGTGCTAGAAGGAGTGTAGGTAGCGGGAGGGCCAGTTCCTACAATGAGCAGTTCTTC.

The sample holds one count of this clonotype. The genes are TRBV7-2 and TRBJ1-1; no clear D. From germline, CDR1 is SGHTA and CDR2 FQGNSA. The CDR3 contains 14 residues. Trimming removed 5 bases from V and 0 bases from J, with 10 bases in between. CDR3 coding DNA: TGTGCCAGCAGCACCTCCCGGTTGAACACTGAAGCTTTCTTT. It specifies CASSTSRLNTEAFF.

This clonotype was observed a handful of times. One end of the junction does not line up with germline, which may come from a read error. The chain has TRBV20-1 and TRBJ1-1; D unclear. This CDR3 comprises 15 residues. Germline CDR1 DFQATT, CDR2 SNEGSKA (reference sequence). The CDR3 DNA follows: TGCAGTGCTGGAGATGGGATAGATATGAACACTGAAGCTTTCTTT. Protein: CSAGDGIDMNTEAFF.

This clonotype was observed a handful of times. The CDR3 spells CSAQRGYGYTF. As DNA, the CDR3 is TGCAGCGCTCAAAGGGGGTATGGCTACACCTTC. The chain links TRBV29-1 to TRBJ1-2, with D possibly matching TRBD1 (6 bases). This CDR3 region has 11 residues. Trimming took off 7 bases at V and 5 bases at J, with 11 bases between the two ends. Per germline, CDR1 SQVTM and CDR2 ANQGSEA.

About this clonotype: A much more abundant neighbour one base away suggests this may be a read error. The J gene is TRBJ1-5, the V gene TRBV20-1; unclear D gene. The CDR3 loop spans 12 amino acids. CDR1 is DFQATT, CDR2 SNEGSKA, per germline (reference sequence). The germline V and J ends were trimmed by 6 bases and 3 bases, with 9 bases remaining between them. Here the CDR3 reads CSASSSNQPQHF. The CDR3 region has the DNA TGCAGTGCCTCAAGTTCCAATCAGCCCCAGCATTTT.

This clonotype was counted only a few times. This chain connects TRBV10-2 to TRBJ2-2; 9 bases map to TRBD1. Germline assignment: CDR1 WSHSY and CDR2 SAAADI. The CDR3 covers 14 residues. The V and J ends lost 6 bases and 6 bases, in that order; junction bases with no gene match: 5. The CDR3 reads CASRTTGGPGELFF. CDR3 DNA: TGCGCCAGCAGAACGACAGGGGGTCCCGGGGAGCTGTTTTTT.

The CDR3 here is CASSGGTYNTEAFF. The CDR3 bases are TGTGCCAGCAGCGGCGGGACCTATAACACTGAAGCTTTCTTT. V gene TRBV2 combines with J gene TRBJ1-1, with D possibly TRBD1 on 5 matching bases. CDR1 is SNHLY, CDR2 FYNNEI, per germline. CDR3 length equals 14 residues. V was cut by 6 bases and J by 2 bases, with 13 bases left in between. Full variable domain (outside the CDR3, taken from reference TRBV2 and TRBJ1-1): EPEVTQTPSHQVTQMGQEVILRCVPISNHLYFYWYRQILGQKVEFLVSFYNNEISEKSEIFDDQFSVERPDGSNFTLKIRSTKLEDSAMYFCASSGGTYNTEAFFGQGTRLTVV.

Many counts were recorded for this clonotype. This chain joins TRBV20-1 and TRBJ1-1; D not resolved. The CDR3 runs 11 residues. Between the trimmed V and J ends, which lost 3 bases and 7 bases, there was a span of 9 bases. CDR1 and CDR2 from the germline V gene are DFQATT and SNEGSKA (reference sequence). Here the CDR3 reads CSASTSVEAFF. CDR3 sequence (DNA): TGCAGTGCTAGTACGTCGGTTGAAGCTTTCTTT.